This passage covers 3 T cell receptor beta chains from one sample sequenced in a study of Tregs in tolerant kidney transplant recipients. Some clones are missing from TCRdb's copy, which holds only in-frame ones; the method was immunoSEQ multiplex PCR. The table records about 90,000 clones, 80% to 95% of them present only once. The nonmyeloablative bone marrow transplants came from related graft donors, with transient mixed chimerism. Sequencing used CD4+ T cells from blood (PBMCs), obtained 12 months after the transplant. The receptor set was obtained from a human patient who received a combined kidney and bone marrow transplant. Some T cells may be graft donor cells.

The V gene is TRBV4-2, the J gene TRBJ2-5; D call uncertain. The V end was cut by 1 base, the J end by 4 bases, with 10 bases between. Per the germline V gene, CDR1 is LGHNA and CDR2 is YNFKEQ. CDR3 size: 14 residues. The CDR3 coding sequence is TGTGCCAGCAGCCAAGCAATGGCAGTAGAGACCCAGTACTTC. Translating it yields CASSQAMAVETQYF.

J is TRBJ2-3 and V is TRBV5-4, with D possibly TRBD2 on 6 matching bases. There are 17 residues in the CDR3. V lost 0 bases and J 0 bases, leaving 14 bases between the germline ends. Germline lookup yields CDR1 SGHNT and CDR2 YYREEE (reference sequence). CDR3 bases: TGTGCCAGCAGCTTGGTTTTAGCGGAGGGGAGCACAGATACGCAGTATTTT. The encoded protein is CASSLVLAEGSTDTQYF. Full variable domain (remainder filled in from reference TRBV5-4 and TRBJ2-3): ETGVTQSPTHLIKTRGQQVTLRCSSQSGHNTVSWYQQALGQGPQFIFQYYREEENGRGNFPPRFSGLQFPNYSSELNVNALELDDSALYLCASSLVLAEGSTDTQYFGPGTRLTVL.

The chain uses TRBV7-2 and TRBJ1-1; TRBD1 agrees at 9 bases. The length of the CDR3 is 14 residues. Germline assignment: CDR1 SGHTA and CDR2 FQGNSA. J lost 1 base, V lost 5 bases, and 2 bases had no gene match. The CDR3 region has the DNA TGTGCCAGCAGCCTACAGGGGGCGAACACTGAAGCTTTCTTT. It encodes CASSLQGANTEAFF.